This paragraph reports one TCR beta chain. The source of the sample is a study of blood T cell repertoires in COVID-19. Study at large: The study drew acute and convalescent COVID-19 samples from the United States, Italy and Spain.

CDR3 length equals 14 residues. Trimming stripped 5 bases from V and 7 bases from J, with 14 bases between. The germline V gene encodes CDR1 SEHNR and CDR2 FQNEAQ (reference sequence). Per the original methods: How many nucleated cells were present was estimated from reference gene primer amplification. Clones were sequenced by immunoSEQ multiplex PCR, and TCRdb holds only the in-frame ones, with some missing. From that table come the V and J calls and clone size; the DNA was used to work out D and trimming. The data show around 84,000 clones, about three quarters seen once. Material: peripheral blood. V and J are TRBV7-9 and TRBJ1-4, with D possibly being TRBD1 (5 bases). The clonotype comes from a man aged 50-59 years with active or convalescent COVID-19. The CDR3 DNA sequence: TGTGCCAGCAGCCTCAGGGATAGTATTGAAAAACTGTTTTTT. Residues: CASSLRDSIEKLFF.